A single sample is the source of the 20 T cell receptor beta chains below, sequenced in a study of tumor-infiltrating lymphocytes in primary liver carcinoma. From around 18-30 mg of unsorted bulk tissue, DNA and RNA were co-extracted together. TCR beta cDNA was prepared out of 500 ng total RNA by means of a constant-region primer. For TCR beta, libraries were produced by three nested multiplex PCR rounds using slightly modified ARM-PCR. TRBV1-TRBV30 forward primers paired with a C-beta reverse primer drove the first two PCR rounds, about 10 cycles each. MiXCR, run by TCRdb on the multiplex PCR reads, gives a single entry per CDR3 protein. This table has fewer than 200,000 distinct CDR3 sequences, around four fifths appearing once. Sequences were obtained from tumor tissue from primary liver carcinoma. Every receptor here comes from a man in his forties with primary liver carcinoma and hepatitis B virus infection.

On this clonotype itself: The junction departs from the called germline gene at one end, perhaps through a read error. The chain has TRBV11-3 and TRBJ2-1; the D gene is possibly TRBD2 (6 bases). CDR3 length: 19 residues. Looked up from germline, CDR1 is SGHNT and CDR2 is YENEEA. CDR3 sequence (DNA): TGTGCGAGCAGCTTAGGGCAGCAGGATACTCGGGGGTCTTACAATGAGCAATTCTTC. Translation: CASSLGQQDTRGSYNEQFF.

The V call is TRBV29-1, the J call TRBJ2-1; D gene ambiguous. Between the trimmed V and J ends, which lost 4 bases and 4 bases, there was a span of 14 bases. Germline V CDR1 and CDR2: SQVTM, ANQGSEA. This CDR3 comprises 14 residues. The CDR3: CSVAHRSSYNEQFF. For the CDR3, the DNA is TGCAGCGTTGCTCACCGGAGCTCATACAATGAGCAGTTCTTC.

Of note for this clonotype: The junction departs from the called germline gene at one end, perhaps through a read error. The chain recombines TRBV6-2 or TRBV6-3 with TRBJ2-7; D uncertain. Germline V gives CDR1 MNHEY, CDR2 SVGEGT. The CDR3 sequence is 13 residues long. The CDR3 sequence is CANRYEIPYEQCF. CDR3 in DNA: TGTGCCAACAGATACGAGATACCCTACGAGCAGTGCTTC.

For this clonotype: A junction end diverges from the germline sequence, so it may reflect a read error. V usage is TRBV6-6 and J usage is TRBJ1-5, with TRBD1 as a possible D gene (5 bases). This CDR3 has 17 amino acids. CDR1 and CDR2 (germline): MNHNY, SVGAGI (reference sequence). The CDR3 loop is CASSYWKAQRGNQPKHF. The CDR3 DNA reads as TGTGCCAGCAGTTACTGGAAGGCACAAAGGGGCAATCAGCCCAAGCATTTT.

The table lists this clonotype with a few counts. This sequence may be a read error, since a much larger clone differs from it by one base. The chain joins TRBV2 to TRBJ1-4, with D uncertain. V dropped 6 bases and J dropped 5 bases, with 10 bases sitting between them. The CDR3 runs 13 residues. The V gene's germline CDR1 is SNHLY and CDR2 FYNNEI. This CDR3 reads CASSLTINEKLFF. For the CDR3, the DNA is TGTGCCAGCAGCCTCACAATAAATGAAAAACTGTTTTTT.

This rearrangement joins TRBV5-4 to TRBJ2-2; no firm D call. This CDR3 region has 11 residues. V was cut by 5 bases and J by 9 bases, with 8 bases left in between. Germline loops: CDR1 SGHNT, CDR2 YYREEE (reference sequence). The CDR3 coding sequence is TGTGCCAGCAGTTCGACCAGGGAGCTGTTTTTT. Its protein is CASSSTRELFF.

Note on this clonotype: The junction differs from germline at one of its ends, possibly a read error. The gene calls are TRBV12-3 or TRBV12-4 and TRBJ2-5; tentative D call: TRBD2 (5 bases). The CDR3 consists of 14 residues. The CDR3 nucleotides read TGTTCCAGCAGTTCTAGTGGGAGACACGAGACCCAGTACTTC. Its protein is CSSSSSGRHETQYF.

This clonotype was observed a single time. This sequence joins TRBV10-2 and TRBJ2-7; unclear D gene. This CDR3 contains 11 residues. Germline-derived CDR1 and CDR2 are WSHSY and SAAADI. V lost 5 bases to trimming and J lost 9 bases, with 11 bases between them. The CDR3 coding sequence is TGCGCCAGCAGTATCGTGCACGGGCAGTACTTC. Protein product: CASSIVHGQYF.

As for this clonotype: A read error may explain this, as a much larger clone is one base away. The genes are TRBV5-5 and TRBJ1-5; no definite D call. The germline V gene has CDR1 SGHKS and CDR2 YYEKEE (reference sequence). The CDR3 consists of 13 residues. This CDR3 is CASSLGEYQPQNF. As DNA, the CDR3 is TGTGCCAGCAGCTTGGGGGAGTATCAGCCCCAGAATTTT.

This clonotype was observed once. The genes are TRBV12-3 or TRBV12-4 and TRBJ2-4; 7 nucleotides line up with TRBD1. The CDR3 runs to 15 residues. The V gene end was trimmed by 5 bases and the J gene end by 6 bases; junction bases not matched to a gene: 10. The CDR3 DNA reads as TGTGCCAGCAGTGGGACAGAGCTAGTCAGAAACATTCAGTACTTC. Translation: CASSGTELVRNIQYF.

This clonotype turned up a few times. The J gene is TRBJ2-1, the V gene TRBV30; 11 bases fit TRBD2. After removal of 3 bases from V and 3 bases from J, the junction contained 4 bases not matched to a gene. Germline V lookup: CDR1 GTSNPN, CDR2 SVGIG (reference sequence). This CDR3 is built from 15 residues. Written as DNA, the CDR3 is TGTGCCTGGAGATCCCTAGCGGGAGGCTACAATGAGCAGTTCTTC. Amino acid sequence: CAWRSLAGGYNEQFF.

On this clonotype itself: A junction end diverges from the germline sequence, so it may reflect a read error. CDR3 sequence reads: CAGSPGKGYEWYF. CDR3 sequence (DNA): TGCGCCGGCAGCCCTGGCAAGGGCTACGAGTGGTACTTC. V is TRBV4-3 and J is TRBJ2-7; no clear D gene. Per germline, CDR1 LGHNA and CDR2 YSLEER. The CDR3 sequence is 13 residues long.

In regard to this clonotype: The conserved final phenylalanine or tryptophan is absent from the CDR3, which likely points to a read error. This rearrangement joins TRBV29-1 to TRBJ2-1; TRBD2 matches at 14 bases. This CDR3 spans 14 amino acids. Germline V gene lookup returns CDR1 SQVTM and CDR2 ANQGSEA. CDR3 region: CSIGTSGSYNEQFL. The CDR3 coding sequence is TGTAGCATTGGGACTAGCGGGAGCTACAATGAGCAGTTCTTA.

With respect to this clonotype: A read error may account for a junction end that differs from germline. The DNA of the CDR3 is TGTGCCAGCAGCCCCCTATTAGAAAGCACAGTTACGCAGTATTTT. Protein: CASSPLLESTVTQYF. The chain carries TRBV7-8 and TRBJ2-3; D is unresolved. CDR1 SGHVS and CDR2 FQNEAQ come from the germline V gene. This CDR3 comprises 15 residues.

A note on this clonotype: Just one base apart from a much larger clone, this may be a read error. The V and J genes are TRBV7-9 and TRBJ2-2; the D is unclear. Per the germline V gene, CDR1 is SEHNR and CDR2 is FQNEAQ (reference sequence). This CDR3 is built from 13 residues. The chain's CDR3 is CGSREDGAGELFF. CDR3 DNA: TGTGGCAGCAGAGAGGACGGCGCCGGGGAGCTGTTTTTT.

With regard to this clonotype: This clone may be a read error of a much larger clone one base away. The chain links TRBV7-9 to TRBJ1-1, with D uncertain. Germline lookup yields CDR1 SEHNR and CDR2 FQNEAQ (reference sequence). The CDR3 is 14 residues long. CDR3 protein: CPSSSVGRNTEAFF. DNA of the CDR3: TGTCCCAGCAGCTCCGTAGGCAGGAACACTGAAGCTTTCTTT.

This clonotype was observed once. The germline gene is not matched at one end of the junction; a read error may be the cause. DNA for the CDR3: TGTGCCAACAGTTACAGGCTCGTCAGCATGTACACTGAAGCTTTCTTT. It codes for CANSYRLVSMYTEAFF. The chain is built from TRBV6-6 and TRBJ1-1, with a tentative D call TRBD1 (5 bases). This CDR3 contains 16 residues. Germline assignment: CDR1 MNHNY and CDR2 SVGAGI (reference sequence).

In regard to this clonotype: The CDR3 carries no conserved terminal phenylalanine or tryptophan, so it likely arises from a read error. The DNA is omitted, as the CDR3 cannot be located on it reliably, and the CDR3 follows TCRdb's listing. CDR3: CASNFKGFGYGCTI. The chain couples TRBV11-1 to TRBJ1-2. From germline, CDR1 is SGHAT and CDR2 FQDESV (reference sequence). The CDR3 region is 14 residues in length, termini included.

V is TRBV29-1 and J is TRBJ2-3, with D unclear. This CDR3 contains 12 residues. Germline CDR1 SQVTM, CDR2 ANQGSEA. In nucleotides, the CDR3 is TGCAGTTTCGGCGCTAACACAGATACGCAGTATTTT. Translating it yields CSFGANTDTQYF.

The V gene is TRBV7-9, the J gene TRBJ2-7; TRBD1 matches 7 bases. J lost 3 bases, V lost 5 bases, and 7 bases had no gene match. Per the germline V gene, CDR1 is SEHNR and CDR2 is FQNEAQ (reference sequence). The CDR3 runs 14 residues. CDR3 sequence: CASSHRDRNYEQYF. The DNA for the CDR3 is TGTGCCAGCAGCCACCGGGACAGAAACTACGAGCAGTACTTC.